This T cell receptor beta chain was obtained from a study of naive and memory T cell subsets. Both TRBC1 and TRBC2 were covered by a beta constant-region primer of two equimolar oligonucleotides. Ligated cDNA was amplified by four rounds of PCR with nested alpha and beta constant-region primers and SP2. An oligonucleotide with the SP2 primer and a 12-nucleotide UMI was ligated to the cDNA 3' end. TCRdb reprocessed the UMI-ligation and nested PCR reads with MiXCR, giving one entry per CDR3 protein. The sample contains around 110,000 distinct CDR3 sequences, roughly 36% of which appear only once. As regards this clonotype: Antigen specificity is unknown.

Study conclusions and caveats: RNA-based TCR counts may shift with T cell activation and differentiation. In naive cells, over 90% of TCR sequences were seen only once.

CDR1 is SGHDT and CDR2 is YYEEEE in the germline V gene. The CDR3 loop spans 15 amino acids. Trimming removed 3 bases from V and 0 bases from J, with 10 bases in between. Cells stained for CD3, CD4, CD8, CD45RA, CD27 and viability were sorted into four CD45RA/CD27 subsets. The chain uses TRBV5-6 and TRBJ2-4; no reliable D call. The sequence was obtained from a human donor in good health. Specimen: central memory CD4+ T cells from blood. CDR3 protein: CASSSTDLAKNIQYF. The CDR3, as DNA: TGTGCCAGCAGCTCGACGGACCTAGCCAAAAACATTCAGTACTTC.